The rows below give T cell receptor beta chains drawn from one sample of a study of post-analysis software for immune sequencing data. MiXCR was run by TCRdb on the PCR reads, yielding one entry per CDR3 protein. The table includes 750,000 to 950,000 distinct CDR3 sequences, about 45% detected once. The material sequenced was blood. The receptor source for this set is a girl between 10 and 17 years old with multiple sclerosis. CDR3s include the opening cysteine and the closing phenylalanine or tryptophan. The order of the fields is V gene, D gene, clone size, J gene, CDR3 protein, CDR3 DNA. The D gene is left open where the match is weak. Expanded clones get a size class; other rows say once, few or many, or leave the size out.

V: TRBV20-1
D: -
size: -
J: TRBJ2-5
CDR3: CSADREYQETQYF
DNA: TGCAGTGCTGATCGAGAGTACCAAGAGACCCAGTACTTC

V: TRBV7-9
D: -
size: -
J: TRBJ2-1
CDR3: CASSARDGDPSSYNEQFF
DNA: TGTGCCAGCAGCGCGAGGGACGGCGACCCTAGCTCCTACAATGAGCAGTTCTTC

V: TRBV15
D: TRBD1
size: -
J: TRBJ2-7
CDR3: CATSRHGTGDYYEQYF
DNA: TGTGCCACCAGCAGACACGGGACAGGGGATTACTACGAGCAGTACTTC

V: TRBV5-1
D: -
size: -
J: TRBJ1-2
CDR3: CASSAGHNYGYTF
DNA: TGCGCCAGCTCCGCGGGACACAACTATGGCTACACCTTC

V: TRBV7-6
D: -
size: few
J: TRBJ2-1
CDR3: CASSLVSGESYNEQFF
DNA: TGTGCCAGCAGCTTAGTGTCGGGGGAGTCCTACAATGAGCAGTTCTTC

V: TRBV7-9
D: -
size: few
J: TRBJ2-4
CDR3: CASSPIPLGKNIQYF
DNA: TGTGCCAGCAGCCCTATCCCCTTAGGCAAAAACATTCAGTACTTC

V: TRBV5-6
D: -
size: -
J: TRBJ2-1
CDR3: CANSSKGARSYNEQFF
DNA: TGTGCCAACAGCAGTAAGGGAGCTAGAAGTTACAATGAGCAGTTCTTC

V: TRBV20-1
D: -
size: -
J: TRBJ2-7
CDR3: CSARWGTYEQYF
DNA: TGCAGTGCTAGGTGGGGCACCTACGAGCAGTACTTC

V: TRBV12-3/TRBV12-4
D: TRBD2
size: -
J: TRBJ2-7
CDR3: CASGHDLAGNEQYF
DNA: TGTGCCAGCGGTCACGATTTAGCGGGAAACGAGCAGTACTTC

V: TRBV7-2
D: -
size: -
J: TRBJ2-1
CDR3: CASSPPGDEQFF
DNA: TGTGCCAGCAGCCCCCCGGGGGATGAGCAGTTCTTC

V: TRBV4-1
D: TRBD2
size: -
J: TRBJ2-2
CDR3: CASSPRLAGDAGELFF
DNA: TGCGCCAGCAGCCCCAGACTAGCGGGAGATGCCGGGGAGCTGTTTTTT

V: TRBV29-1
D: -
size: once
J: TRBJ1-2
CDR3: CSVEQGEIYTF
DNA: TGCAGCGTTGAACAGGGCGAGATCTACACCTTC

V: TRBV12-3/TRBV12-4
D: -
size: -
J: TRBJ2-3
CDR3: CASSFRGVTDTQYF
DNA: TGTGCCAGCAGTTTCAGGGGAGTAACAGATACGCAGTATTTT

V: TRBV12-3/TRBV12-4
D: TRBD1
size: -
J: TRBJ2-7
CDR3: CASSLDAGQGLYEQYF
DNA: TGTGCCAGCAGTTTAGACGCGGGACAGGGGCTCTACGAGCAGTACTTC

V: TRBV9
D: TRBD2
size: -
J: TRBJ2-5
CDR3: CASASGRASNEQYF
DNA: TGTGCCAGTGCTAGCGGGAGGGCTAGTAATGAGCAGTACTTC

V: TRBV5-1
D: -
size: -
J: TRBJ1-2
CDR3: CASSLDTARDGYTF
DNA: TGCGCCAGCAGCTTGGACACAGCCCGCGATGGCTACACCTTC

V: TRBV6-1
D: TRBD2
size: few
J: TRBJ2-7
CDR3: CASSVTSQSTYEQYF
DNA: TGTGCCAGCAGCGTGACTAGCCAATCTACCTACGAGCAGTACTTC

V: TRBV20-1
D: TRBD2
size: -
J: TRBJ2-1
CDR3: CSARDPRGTIEQFF
DNA: TGCAGTGCTAGAGATCCTAGAGGGACTATCGAGCAGTTCTTC

V: TRBV20-1
D: -
size: few
J: TRBJ2-1
CDR3: CSASVPGTNNNEQFF
DNA: TGCAGTGCTAGTGTCCCCGGGACCAACAACAATGAGCAGTTCTTC

V: TRBV7-9
D: -
size: -
J: TRBJ1-1
CDR3: CASSLAKSTTEAFF
DNA: TGTGCCAGCAGCTTAGCCAAAAGCACCACTGAAGCTTTCTTT

V: TRBV6-4
D: -
size: -
J: TRBJ1-5
CDR3: CASTPGQPQHF
DNA: TGTGCCAGCACCCCAGGCCAGCCCCAGCATTTT

V: TRBV9
D: -
size: -
J: TRBJ1-1
CDR3: CASSVDGTEAFF
DNA: TGTGCCAGCAGCGTAGATGGCACTGAAGCTTTCTTT

V: TRBV12-3/TRBV12-4
D: -
size: -
J: TRBJ1-1
CDR3: CASSLGSAPNTEAFF
DNA: TGTGCCAGCAGCCTGGGTTCGGCCCCGAACACTGAAGCTTTCTTT

V: TRBV20-1
D: -
size: few
J: TRBJ2-3
CDR3: CSATGTTDTQYF
DNA: TGCAGTGCTACCGGGACCACAGATACGCAGTATTTT

V: TRBV15
D: -
size: -
J: TRBJ2-5
CDR3: CATSKGETQYF
DNA: TGTGCCACCAGCAAGGGGGAGACCCAGTACTTC

V: TRBV3-1
D: TRBD1
size: once
J: TRBJ1-2
CDR3: CASSQDSEQGDGGYTF
DNA: TGTGCCAGCAGCCAAGACTCCGAACAGGGGGACGGAGGCTACACCTTC

V: TRBV20-1
D: TRBD1
size: -
J: TRBJ1-1
CDR3: CSAREGGQGGTEAFF
DNA: TGCAGTGCTAGAGAGGGGGGACAGGGTGGCACTGAAGCTTTCTTT

V: TRBV30
D: -
size: -
J: TRBJ2-7
CDR3: CAWGGPSYEQYF
DNA: TGTGCCTGGGGGGGACCCTCCTACGAGCAGTACTTC

V: TRBV29-1
D: TRBD1
size: -
J: TRBJ2-7
CDR3: CSVDGTGVGYEQYF
DNA: TGCAGCGTTGACGGGACAGGGGTTGGCTACGAGCAGTACTTC

V: TRBV12-5
D: -
size: -
J: TRBJ2-5
CDR3: CASGLPIPNQETQYF
DNA: TGTGCTAGTGGTTTGCCCATCCCGAACCAAGAGACCCAGTACTTC

V: TRBV6-5
D: TRBD1
size: many
J: TRBJ1-1
CDR3: CASSYSDRGPNTEAFF
DNA: TGTGCCAGCAGTTACTCTGACAGGGGGCCGAACACTGAAGCTTTCTTT

V: TRBV4-2
D: -
size: -
J: TRBJ2-2
CDR3: CASSQEVWDRVGELFF
DNA: TGTGCCAGCAGCCAAGAGGTGTGGGATAGGGTCGGGGAGCTGTTTTTT

V: TRBV7-6
D: -
size: -
J: TRBJ2-1
CDR3: CASSLASGERVSEQFF
DNA: TGTGCCAGTAGCTTAGCGTCGGGAGAAAGGGTCAGTGAGCAGTTCTTC

V: TRBV12-3/TRBV12-4
D: TRBD1
size: few
J: TRBJ2-1
CDR3: CASSPGQGSQFF
DNA: TGTGCCAGCAGTCCTGGACAGGGCAGTCAGTTCTTC

V: TRBV20-1
D: TRBD2
size: -
J: TRBJ2-7
CDR3: CSASTFPAGAGAYEQYF
DNA: TGCAGTGCTAGCACATTTCCGGCGGGAGCTGGGGCCTACGAGCAGTACTTC

V: TRBV25-1
D: TRBD2
size: -
J: TRBJ2-5
CDR3: CASSERASGRQETQYF
DNA: TGTGCCAGCAGTGAAAGGGCTAGCGGACGCCAAGAGACCCAGTACTTC

V: TRBV7-9
D: -
size: once
J: TRBJ2-7
CDR3: CASSSEKQGPYEQYF
DNA: TGTGCCAGCAGCTCAGAGAAACAGGGCCCCTACGAGCAGTACTTC

V: TRBV21-1
D: -
size: -
J: TRBJ2-1
CDR3: CASSKRSSSSGRDNEQFF
DNA: TGTGCCAGCAGCAAAAGGAGTTCTTCTAGCGGGAGAGACAATGAGCAGTTCTTC

V: TRBV6-5
D: TRBD1
size: once
J: TRBJ2-3
CDR3: CASSRTGEGTDTQYF
DNA: TGTGCCAGCAGTAGAACAGGGGAAGGGACAGATACGCAGTATTTT

V: TRBV29-1
D: -
size: few
J: TRBJ1-2
CDR3: CSVSGPTNGYTF
DNA: TGCAGCGTTTCGGGACCAACCAATGGCTACACCTTC

V: TRBV15
D: TRBD1
size: -
J: TRBJ1-6
CDR3: CATSRVGAGGVMSPLHF
DNA: TGTGCCACCAGCAGAGTAGGGGCAGGGGGCGTGATGTCACCCCTCCACTTT

V: TRBV28
D: -
size: few
J: TRBJ2-4
CDR3: CASTPGRRGNIQYF
DNA: TGTGCCAGCACCCCCGGGCGGCGGGGAAACATTCAGTACTTC

V: TRBV24-1
D: TRBD2
size: -
J: TRBJ2-1
CDR3: CATGAEAGDYNEQFF
DNA: TGTGCCACCGGAGCGGAGGCGGGGGATTACAATGAGCAGTTCTTC

V: TRBV19
D: -
size: few
J: TRBJ2-7
CDR3: CASSNYYEQYF
DNA: TGTGCCAGTAGTAACTACTACGAGCAGTACTTC

V: TRBV5-1
D: TRBD2
size: few
J: TRBJ2-1
CDR3: CASSLGSGSSYNEQFF
DNA: TGTGCCAGCAGCTTAGGGAGCGGGAGTTCCTACAATGAGCAGTTCTTC

V: TRBV14
D: -
size: few
J: TRBJ2-1
CDR3: CASSEGTPYNEQFF
DNA: TGTGCCAGCAGCGAGGGGACCCCCTACAATGAGCAGTTCTTC

V: TRBV29-1
D: TRBD2
size: few
J: TRBJ2-1
CDR3: CSVASGRGLNEQFF
DNA: TGCAGCGTCGCTAGCGGGAGGGGGCTCAATGAGCAGTTCTTC